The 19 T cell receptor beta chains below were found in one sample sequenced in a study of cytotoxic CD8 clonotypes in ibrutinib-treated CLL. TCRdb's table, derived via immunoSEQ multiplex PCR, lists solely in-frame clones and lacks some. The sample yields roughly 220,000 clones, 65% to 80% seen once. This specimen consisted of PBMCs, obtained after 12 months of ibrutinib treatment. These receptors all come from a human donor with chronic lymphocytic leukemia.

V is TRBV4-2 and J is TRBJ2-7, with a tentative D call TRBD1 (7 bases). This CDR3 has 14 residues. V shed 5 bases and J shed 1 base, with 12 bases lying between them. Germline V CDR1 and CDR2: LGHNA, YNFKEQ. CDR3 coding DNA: TGTGCCAGCAGCGCCGCAGGGGGGTCCTACGAGCAGTACTTC. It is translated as CASSAAGGSYEQYF.

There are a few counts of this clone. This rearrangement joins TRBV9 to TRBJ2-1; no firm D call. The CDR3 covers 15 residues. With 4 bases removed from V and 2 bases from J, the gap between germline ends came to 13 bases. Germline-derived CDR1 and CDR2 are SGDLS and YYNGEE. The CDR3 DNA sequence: TGTGCCAGCAGCCAAGGGATATCAGCCTACAATGAGCAGTTCTTC. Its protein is CASSQGISAYNEQFF.

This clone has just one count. This CDR3 reads CASSRGGLAGQETQYF. The CDR3 DNA reads TGTGCCAGCAGCCGCGGGGGGCTAGCGGGGCAAGAGACCCAGTACTTC. This chain connects TRBV7-9 to TRBJ2-5; 9 bases match TRBD2. This CDR3 has 16 amino acids. The V segment lost 5 bases and the J segment 2 bases; nucleotides outside the gene matches: 9. Germline V gives CDR1 SEHNR, CDR2 FQNEAQ (reference sequence).

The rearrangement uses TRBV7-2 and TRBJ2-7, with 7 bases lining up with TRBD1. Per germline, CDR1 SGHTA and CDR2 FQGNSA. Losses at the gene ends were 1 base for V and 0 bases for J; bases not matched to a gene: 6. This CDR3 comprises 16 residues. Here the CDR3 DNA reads TGTGCCAGCAGCTTAGGAGGGGGCGGGCTCTCCTACGAGCAGTACTTC. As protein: CASSLGGGGLSYEQYF.

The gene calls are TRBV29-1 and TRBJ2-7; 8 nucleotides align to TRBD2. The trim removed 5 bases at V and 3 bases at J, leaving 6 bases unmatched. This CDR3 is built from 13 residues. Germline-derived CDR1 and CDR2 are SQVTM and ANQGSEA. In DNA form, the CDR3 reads TGCAGCGTTTTTAGTCGGGGGGGCTACGAGCAGTACTTC. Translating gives CSVFSRGGYEQYF.

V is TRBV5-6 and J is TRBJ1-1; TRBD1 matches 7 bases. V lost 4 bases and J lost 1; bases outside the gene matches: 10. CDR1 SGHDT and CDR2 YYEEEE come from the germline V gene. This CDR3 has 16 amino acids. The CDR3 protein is CASSATGAIRNTEAFF. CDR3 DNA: TGTGCCAGCAGCGCAACAGGGGCAATTAGGAACACTGAAGCTTTCTTT.

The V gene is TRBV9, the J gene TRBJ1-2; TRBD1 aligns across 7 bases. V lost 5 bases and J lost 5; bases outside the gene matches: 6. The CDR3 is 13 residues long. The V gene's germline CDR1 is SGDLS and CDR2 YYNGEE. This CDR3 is CASRGQSEYGYTF. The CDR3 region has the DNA TGTGCCAGCAGGGGACAGTCAGAGTATGGCTACACCTTC.

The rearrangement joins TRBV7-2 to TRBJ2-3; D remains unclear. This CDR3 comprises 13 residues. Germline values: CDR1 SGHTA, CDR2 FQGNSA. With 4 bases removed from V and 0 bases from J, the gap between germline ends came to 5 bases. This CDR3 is CASSSQSTDTQYF. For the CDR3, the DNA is TGTGCCAGCAGCTCTCAAAGCACAGATACGCAGTATTTT.

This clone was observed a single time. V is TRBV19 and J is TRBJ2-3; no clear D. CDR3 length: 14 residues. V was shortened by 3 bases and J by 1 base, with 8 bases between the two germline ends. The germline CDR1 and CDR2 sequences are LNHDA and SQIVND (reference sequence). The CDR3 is CASSISHRTDTQYF. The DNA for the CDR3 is TGTGCCAGTAGTATCTCCCACCGCACAGATACGCAGTATTTT.

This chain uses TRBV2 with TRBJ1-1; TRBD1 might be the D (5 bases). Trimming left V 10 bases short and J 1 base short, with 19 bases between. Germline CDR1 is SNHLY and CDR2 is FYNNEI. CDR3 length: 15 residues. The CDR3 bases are TGTGCCAACAGAGAGGGCGACAGCTCGAACACTGAAGCTTTCTTT. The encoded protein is CANREGDSSNTEAFF.

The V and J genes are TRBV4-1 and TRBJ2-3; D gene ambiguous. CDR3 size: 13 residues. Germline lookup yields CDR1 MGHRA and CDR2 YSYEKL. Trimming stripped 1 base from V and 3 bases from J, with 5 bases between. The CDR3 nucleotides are TGCGCCAGCAGCCAAGTTGGGACAGATACGCAGTATTTT. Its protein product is CASSQVGTDTQYF.

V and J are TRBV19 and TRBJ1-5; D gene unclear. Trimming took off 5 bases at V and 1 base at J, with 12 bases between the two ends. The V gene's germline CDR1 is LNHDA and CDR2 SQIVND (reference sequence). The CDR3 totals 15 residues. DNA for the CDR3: TGTGCCAGTAGTGGGTCACAACTAAGCAATCAGCCCCAGCATTTT. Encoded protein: CASSGSQLSNQPQHF.

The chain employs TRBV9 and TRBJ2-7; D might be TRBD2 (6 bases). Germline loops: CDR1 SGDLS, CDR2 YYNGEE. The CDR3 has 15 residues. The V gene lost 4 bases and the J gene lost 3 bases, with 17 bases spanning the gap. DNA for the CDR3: TGTGCCAGCAGCCAGGCATCGGGAGTTAGCTACGAGCAGTACTTC. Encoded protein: CASSQASGVSYEQYF.

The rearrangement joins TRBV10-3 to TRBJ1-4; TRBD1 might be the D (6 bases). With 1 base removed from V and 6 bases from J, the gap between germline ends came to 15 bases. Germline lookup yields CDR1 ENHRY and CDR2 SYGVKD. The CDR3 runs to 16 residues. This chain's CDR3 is CAISEFLGGRDEKLFF. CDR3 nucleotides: TGTGCCATCAGTGAGTTCCTCGGGGGCAGGGATGAAAAACTGTTTTTT.

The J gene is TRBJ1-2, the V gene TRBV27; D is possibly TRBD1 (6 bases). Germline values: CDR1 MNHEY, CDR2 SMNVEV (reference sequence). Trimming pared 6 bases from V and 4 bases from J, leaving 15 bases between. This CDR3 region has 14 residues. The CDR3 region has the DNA TGTGCCAGCAGGCAAAGGGGGGCAGGCTATGGCTACACCTTC. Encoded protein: CASRQRGAGYGYTF.

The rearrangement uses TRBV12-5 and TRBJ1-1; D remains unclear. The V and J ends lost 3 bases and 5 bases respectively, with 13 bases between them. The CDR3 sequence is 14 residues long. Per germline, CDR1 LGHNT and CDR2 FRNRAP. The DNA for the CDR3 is TGTGCTAGTGGTTTATGGGGAGGAAGGACTGAAGCTTTCTTT. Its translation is CASGLWGGRTEAFF.

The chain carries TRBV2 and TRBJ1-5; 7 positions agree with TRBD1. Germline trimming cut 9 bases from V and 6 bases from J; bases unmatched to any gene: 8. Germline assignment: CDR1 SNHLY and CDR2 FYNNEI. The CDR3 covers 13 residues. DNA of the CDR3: TGTGCCAGGAGCCGACAGGGTGGTCAGCCCCAGCATTTT. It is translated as CARSRQGGQPQHF. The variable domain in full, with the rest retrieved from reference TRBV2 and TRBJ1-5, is EPEVTQTPSHQVTQMGQEVILRCVPISNHLYFYWYRQILGQKVEFLVSFYNNEISEKSEIFDDQFSVERPDGSNFTLKIRSTKLEDSAMYFCARSRQGGQPQHFGDGTRLSIL.

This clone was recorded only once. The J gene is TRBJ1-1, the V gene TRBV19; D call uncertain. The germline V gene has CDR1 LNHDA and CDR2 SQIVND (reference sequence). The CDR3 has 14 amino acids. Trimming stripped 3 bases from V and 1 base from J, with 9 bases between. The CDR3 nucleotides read TGTGCCAGTAGTATTGGTGATCGGAACACTGAAGCTTTCTTT. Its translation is CASSIGDRNTEAFF.

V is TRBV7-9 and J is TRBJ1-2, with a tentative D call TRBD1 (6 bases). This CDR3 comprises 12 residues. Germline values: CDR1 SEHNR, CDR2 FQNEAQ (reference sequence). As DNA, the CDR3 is TGTGTCGGCGAGGGGGATGGCTATGGCTACACCTTC. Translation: CVGEGDGYGYTF.